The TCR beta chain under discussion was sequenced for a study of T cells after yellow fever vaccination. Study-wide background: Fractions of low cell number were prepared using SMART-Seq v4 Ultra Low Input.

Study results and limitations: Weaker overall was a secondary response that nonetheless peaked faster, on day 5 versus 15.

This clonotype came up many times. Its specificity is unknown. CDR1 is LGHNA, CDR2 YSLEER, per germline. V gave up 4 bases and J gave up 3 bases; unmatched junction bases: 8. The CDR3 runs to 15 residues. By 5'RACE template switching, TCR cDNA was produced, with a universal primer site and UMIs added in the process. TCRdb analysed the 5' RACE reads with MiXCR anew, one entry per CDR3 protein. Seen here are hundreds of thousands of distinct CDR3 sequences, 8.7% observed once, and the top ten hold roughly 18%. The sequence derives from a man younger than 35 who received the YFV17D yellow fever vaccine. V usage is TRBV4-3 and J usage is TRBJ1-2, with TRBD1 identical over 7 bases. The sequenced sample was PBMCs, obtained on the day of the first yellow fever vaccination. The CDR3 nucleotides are TGCGCCAGCAGCCCGCGGGACAGAGGTGACTATGGCTACACCTTC. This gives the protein CASSPRDRGDYGYTF.